The clone carrying this TCR beta chain occurred a few times. This entry belongs to a study of blood T cell repertoires in COVID-19. The data were produced by immunoSEQ multiplex PCR, yet TCRdb's version contains in-frame clones alone and is incomplete. The sample shows 45,000 to 60,000 clones, roughly 82% of them seen only once. Germline CDR1 and CDR2: SGHRS and YFSETQ. With V trimmed by 5 bases and J by 7 bases, 8 bases remained unmatched. CDR3 size: 14 residues. This chain uses TRBV5-1 with TRBJ2-1; 8 nucleotides line up with TRBD2. Sequences were obtained from peripheral blood. The clonotype was recovered from a woman of 80 years or more with acute or convalescent COVID-19. The CDR3 loop is CASRMSGRGNEQFF. Written as DNA, the CDR3 is TGCGCCAGCAGAATGAGCGGGAGAGGGAATGAGCAGTTCTTC.